This T cell receptor (beta chain) comes out of a study of T cell responses to AZD1222 COVID-19 vaccine. This clone showed up many times. The antigen is undetermined. Study-level points and caveats: Two doses of AZD1222 preceded a rise in Spike-specific TCR breadth and depth. Seropositive at baseline were only a handful of AZD1222 recipients.

The CDR3 covers 15 residues. Germline CDR1 reads MNHNS; CDR2 reads SASEGT. J was trimmed by 1 base and V by 2 bases; bases with no gene match: 5. Profiling relied on immunoSEQ multiplex PCR, and the TCRdb table lists in-frame clones only, not all of them. The table records about 100,000 clones, 70% to 90% of them present only once. Specimen: peripheral blood, collected on day 0 of AZD1222 vaccination. The receptor comes from an adult in good health. V is TRBV6-1 and J is TRBJ2-7, with 7 positions matching TRBD1. The CDR3 DNA sequence: TGTGCCAGCAGTGAAAGGCCAGGGGGATCCTACGAGCAGTACTTC. Translating it yields CASSERPGGSYEQYF.